This T cell receptor (beta chain) was captured by sequencing in a study of cytomegalovirus exposure and HLA in healthy donors. Study-wide results and limits: With high specificity and sensitivity, the classifier reportedly diagnosed cytomegalovirus status.

About this clone: Its antigen is as yet unknown.

Libraries were prepared by immunoSEQ multiplex PCR; TCRdb keeps only in-frame clonotypes and omits some of them. The sample holds fewer than 85,000 clones, over 85% seen once. Germline CDR1 reads SGHDT; CDR2 reads YYEEEE. V lost 4 bases, J lost 4 bases, and 11 bases stayed unmatched. The CDR3 has 16 amino acids. Sequencing input: PBMCs. The clonotype comes from a woman between 18 and 29 years old in good health and CMV-seropositive. The chain has TRBV5-6 and TRBJ1-1; TRBD1 matches 9 bases. CDR3 in amino acids: CASSLPGQGLITEAFF. The CDR3 DNA is TGTGCCAGCAGCCTCCCGGGACAGGGTTTGATCACTGAAGCTTTCTTT.